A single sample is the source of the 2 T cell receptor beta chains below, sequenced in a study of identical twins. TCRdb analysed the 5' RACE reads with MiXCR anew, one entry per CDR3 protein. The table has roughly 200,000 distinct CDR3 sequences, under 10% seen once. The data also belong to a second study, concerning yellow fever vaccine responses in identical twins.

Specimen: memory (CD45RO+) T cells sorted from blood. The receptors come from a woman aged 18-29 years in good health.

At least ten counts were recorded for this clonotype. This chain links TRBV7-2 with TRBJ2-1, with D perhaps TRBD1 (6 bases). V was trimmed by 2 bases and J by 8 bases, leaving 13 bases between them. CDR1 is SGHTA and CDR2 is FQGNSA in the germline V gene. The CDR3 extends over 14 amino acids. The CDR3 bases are TGTGCCAGCAGCTTAAGACAGGTCATGGATGAGCAGTTCTTC. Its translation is CASSLRQVMDEQFF.

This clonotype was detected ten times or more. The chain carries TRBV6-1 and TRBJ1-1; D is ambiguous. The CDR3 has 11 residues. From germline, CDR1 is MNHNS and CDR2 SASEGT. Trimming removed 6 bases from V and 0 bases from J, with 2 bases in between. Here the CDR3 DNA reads TGTGCCAGCAGAGTGAACACTGAAGCTTTCTTT. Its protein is CASRVNTEAFF.